The entry below describes one T cell receptor beta chain. Its antigen is undetermined. The entry originates in a study of chemoradiotherapy in HPV16-positive cancers. Assay used: immunoSEQ multiplex PCR; TCRdb lists only in-frame clones, some missing. Of about 35,000 clones in the sample, about 85% were seen once. The ends were cut back, 2 bases at V and 0 bases at J, with 12 bases in the middle. CDR1 is LNHDA and CDR2 is SQIVND in the germline V gene (reference sequence). The CDR3 loop spans 16 amino acids. Study conclusions and caveats: Non-HPV-specific T cells did not expand in tumors during treatment, whereas candidate HPV-specific clones and E7-related motifs did.

V and J are TRBV19 and TRBJ2-3, with D perhaps TRBD1 (6 bases). This material consisted of blood, taken from a patient who underwent chemoradiotherapy. This sequence originates from a human donor with HPV-associated anogenital cancer. CDR3 sequence: CASSISGTYSTDTQYF. The CDR3 region has the DNA TGTGCCAGTAGTATATCCGGGACATATAGCACAGATACGCAGTATTTT.